This T cell receptor (beta chain) was sequenced for a study of T-cell reconstitution after alpha-beta-depleted transplantation in children. General study points: By about two months after transplant, alpha-beta T cells reportedly arose from several hundred graft clones that had expanded. At day 60, the high TCRbeta diversity found in some patients originated from recipient T cells and thymic progenitors that had survived. After one year, T-cell counts and TCRbeta diversity mostly came from new T cells.

Preparation of the TCRbeta library was carried out with unique molecular identifiers. Using its own MiXCR run on the PCR reads, TCRdb lists one record per CDR3 protein. The data contain around 500,000 distinct CDR3 sequences, around 23% of them singletons. As regards this clonotype: What it recognizes is unknown.

V shed 6 bases and J shed 5 bases, with 13 bases lying between them. Germline CDR1 reads MNHNS; CDR2 reads SASEGT. The CDR3 contains 13 residues. The sequencing here drew on PBMCs, mostly from graft donor cells, taken 360 days after TCRalphabeta/CD19-depleted stem cell transplant. The chain couples TRBV6-1 to TRBJ1-2, with D possibly TRBD1 on 6 matching bases. This clonotype was obtained from a boy under three years old who had a stem cell transplant for acute myeloid leukemia, so the T cells may come from the graft donor. CDR3 loop: CASSLYTGYGYTF. The DNA of the CDR3 is TGTGCCAGCAGCCTATATACAGGGTATGGCTACACCTTC.